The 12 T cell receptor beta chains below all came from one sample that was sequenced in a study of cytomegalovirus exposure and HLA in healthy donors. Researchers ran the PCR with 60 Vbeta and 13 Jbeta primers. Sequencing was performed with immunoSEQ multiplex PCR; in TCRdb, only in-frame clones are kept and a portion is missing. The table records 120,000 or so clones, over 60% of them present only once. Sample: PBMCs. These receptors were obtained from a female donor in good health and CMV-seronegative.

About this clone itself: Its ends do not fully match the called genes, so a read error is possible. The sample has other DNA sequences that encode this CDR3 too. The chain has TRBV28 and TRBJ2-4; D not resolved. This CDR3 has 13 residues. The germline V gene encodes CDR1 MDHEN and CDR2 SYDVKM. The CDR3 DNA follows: TGCGCCAGCAGAGATTACGGAGAAAACATTCAGTACTTC. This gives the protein CASRDYGENIQYF.

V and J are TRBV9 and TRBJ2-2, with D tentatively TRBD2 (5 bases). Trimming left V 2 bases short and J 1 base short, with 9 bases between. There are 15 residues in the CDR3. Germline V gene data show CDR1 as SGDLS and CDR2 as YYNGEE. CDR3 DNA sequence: TGTGCCAGCAGCGTCCTAGCTGAGAACACCGGGGAGCTGTTTTTT. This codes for CASSVLAENTGELFF.

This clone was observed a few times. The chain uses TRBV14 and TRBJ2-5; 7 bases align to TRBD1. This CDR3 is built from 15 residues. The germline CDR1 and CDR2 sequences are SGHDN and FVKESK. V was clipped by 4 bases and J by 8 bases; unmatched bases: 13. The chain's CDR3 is CASSLKVTGRQTQYF. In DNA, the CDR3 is TGTGCCAGCAGCCTCAAGGTGACAGGGCGCCAAACCCAGTACTTC.

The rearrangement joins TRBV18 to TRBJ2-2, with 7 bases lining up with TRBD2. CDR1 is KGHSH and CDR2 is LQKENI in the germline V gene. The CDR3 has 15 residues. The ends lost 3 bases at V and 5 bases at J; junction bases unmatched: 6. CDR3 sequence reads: CASSPGAGGTGELFF. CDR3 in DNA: TGTGCCAGCTCACCGGGTGCCGGGGGGACCGGGGAGCTGTTTTTT.

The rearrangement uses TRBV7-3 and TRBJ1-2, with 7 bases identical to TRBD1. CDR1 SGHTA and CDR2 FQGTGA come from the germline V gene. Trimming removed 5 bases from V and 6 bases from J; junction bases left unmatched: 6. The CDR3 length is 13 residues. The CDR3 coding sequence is TGTGCCAGCAGCAGGACAGGAGTTGATGGCTACACCTTC. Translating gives CASSRTGVDGYTF.

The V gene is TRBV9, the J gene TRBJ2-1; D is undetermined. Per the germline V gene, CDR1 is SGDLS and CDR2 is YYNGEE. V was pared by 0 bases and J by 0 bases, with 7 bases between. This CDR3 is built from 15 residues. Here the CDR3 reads CASSVAGLSYNEQFF. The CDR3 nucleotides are TGTGCCAGCAGCGTAGCGGGTCTCTCCTACAATGAGCAGTTCTTC. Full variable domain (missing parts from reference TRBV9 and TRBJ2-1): DSGVTQTPKHLITATGQRVTLRCSPRSGDLSVYWYQQSLDQGLQFLIQYYNGEERAKGNILERFSAQQFPDLHSELNLSSLELGDSALYFCASSVAGLSYNEQFFGPGTRLTVL.

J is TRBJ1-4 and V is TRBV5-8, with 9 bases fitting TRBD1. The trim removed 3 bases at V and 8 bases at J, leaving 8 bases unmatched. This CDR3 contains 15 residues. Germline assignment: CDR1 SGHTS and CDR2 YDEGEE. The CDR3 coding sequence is TGTGCCAGCAGCTCGAGCGGACAGGGGAGGGAAAAACTGTTTTTT. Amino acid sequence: CASSSSGQGREKLFF.

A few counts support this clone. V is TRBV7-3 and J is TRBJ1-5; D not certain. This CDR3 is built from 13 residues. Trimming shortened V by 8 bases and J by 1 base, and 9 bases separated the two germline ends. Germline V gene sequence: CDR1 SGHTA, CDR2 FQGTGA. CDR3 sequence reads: CASADTSNQPQHF. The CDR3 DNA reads TGTGCCAGCGCCGACACCAGCAATCAGCCCCAGCATTTT.

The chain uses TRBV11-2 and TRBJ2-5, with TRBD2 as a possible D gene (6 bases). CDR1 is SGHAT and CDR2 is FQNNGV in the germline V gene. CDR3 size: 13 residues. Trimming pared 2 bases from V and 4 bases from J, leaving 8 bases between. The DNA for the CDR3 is TGTGCCAGCAGCTTAAGGAGGGGAGAGACCCAGTACTTC. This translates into CASSLRRGETQYF. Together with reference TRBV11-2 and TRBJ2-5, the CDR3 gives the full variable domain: EAGVAQSPRYKIIEKRQSVAFWCNPISGHATLYWYQQILGQGPKLLIQFQNNGVVDDSQLPKDRFSAERLKGVDSTLKIQPAKLEDSAVYLCASSLRRGETQYFGPGTRLLVL.

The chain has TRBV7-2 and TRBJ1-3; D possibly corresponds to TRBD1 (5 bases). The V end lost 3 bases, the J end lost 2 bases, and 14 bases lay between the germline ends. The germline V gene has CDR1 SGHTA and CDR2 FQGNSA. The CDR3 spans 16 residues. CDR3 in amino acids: CASSLNHQGTGNTIYF. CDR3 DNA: TGTGCCAGCAGCTTGAATCACCAGGGTACTGGAAACACCATATATTTT.

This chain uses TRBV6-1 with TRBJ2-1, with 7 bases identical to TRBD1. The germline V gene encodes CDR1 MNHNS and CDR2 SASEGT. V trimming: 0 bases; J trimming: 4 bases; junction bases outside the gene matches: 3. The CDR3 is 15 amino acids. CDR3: CASSEAWTGYNEQFF. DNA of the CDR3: TGTGCCAGCAGTGAAGCGTGGACAGGATACAATGAGCAGTTCTTC.

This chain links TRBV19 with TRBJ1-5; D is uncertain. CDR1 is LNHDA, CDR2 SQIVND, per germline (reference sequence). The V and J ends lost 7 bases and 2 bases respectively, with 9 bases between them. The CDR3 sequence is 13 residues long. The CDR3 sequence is CASTENRNQPQHF. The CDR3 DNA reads TGTGCCAGTACGGAGAATCGCAATCAGCCCCAGCATTTT.